Below, 24 T cell receptor beta chains from the same sample are listed, as sequenced in a study of human T cells and chemical hapten exposure. TCRdb re-derived calls from the RACE reads in MiXCR, one entry per CDR3 protein. The sample has about 85,000 distinct CDR3 sequences; 7.5% to 9.5% are singletons. As to time point: pre-sensitization, week 0. Treatment noted: therapeutic diphenylcyclopropenone sensitization with weekly scalp DPC. The sample in question was whole blood, obtained in connection with sensitization to the hapten diphenylcyclopropenone (DPC). These receptors were collected from a man aged 40-49 years with alopecia areata. Some clones in this sample may be carry-over from other donors' samples.

The chain combines TRBV3-1 with TRBJ2-7; D gene ambiguous. There are 13 residues in the CDR3. The V end lost 3 bases, the J end lost 7 bases, and 13 bases lay between the germline ends. Germline V gene data show CDR1 as LGHDT and CDR2 as YNNKEL (reference sequence). CDR3 sequence (DNA): TGTGCCAGCAGCCAGCAGGTCCTTCGGGAGCAGTACTTC. Its translation: CASSQQVLREQYF.

This clonotype appeared a single time. The rearrangement links TRBV4-3 to TRBJ2-7; 10 bases align to TRBD1. CDR3 length: 18 residues. Trimming removed 1 base from V and 2 bases from J; junction bases left unmatched: 11. CDR1 is LGHNA and CDR2 is YSLEER in the germline V gene. For the CDR3, the DNA is TGCGCCAGCAGCCAAGCCTTAATGGGACAGGGGTTCCCCTACGAGCAGTACTTC. The encoded protein is CASSQALMGQGFPYEQYF.

This clonotype has more than one count but fewer than ten. The chain carries TRBV7-2 and TRBJ2-4; TRBD1 agrees at 7 bases. V gave up 3 bases and J gave up 0 bases; unmatched junction bases: 5. This CDR3 region has 16 residues. Germline CDR1 reads SGHTA; CDR2 reads FQGNSA. The CDR3, as DNA: TGTGCCAGCAGCTTTACAGGGGTTCTAGCCAAAAACATTCAGTACTTC. Translated, it gives CASSFTGVLAKNIQYF.

The chain carries TRBV5-1 and TRBJ2-5, with no clear D. The length of the CDR3 is 11 residues. Trimming cost V 4 bases and J 2 bases, with 3 bases left between them. Germline CDR1 reads SGHRS; CDR2 reads YFSETQ. In nucleotides, the CDR3 is TGCGCCAGCAGCCAACAAGAGACCCAGTACTTC. It is translated as CASSQQETQYF.

This chain joins TRBV7-9 and TRBJ2-3, with D hard to call. Trimming shortened V by 6 bases and J by 2 bases, and 12 bases separated the two germline ends. The CDR3 runs 14 residues. The germline gives CDR1 SEHNR, CDR2 FQNEAQ (reference sequence). The CDR3 sequence is CASRNRANTDTQYF. CDR3 coding DNA: TGTGCCAGCAGGAATAGGGCGAACACAGATACGCAGTATTTT.

This clonotype was observed a handful of times. The chain carries TRBV6-1 and TRBJ2-3; 8 nucleotides match TRBD2. Germline CDR1 MNHNS, CDR2 SASEGT. The junction had 4 bases not matched to a gene; V was cut back by 2 bases and J by 0 bases. The length of the CDR3 is 16 residues. In DNA, the CDR3 is TGTGCCAGCAGTGAAATAAGCGGGGGAAGCACAGATACGCAGTATTTT. Protein: CASSEISGGSTDTQYF.

The J gene is TRBJ2-6, the V gene TRBV4-3; D is unclear. Trimming took off 0 bases at V and 4 bases at J, with 4 bases between the two ends. Germline V gene sequence: CDR1 LGHNA, CDR2 YSLEER. The CDR3 is 14 amino acids. In nucleotides, the CDR3 is TGCGCCAGCAGCCAAGAAACCGGGGCCAACGTCCTGACTTTC. This gives the protein CASSQETGANVLTF.

Note on this clonotype: It may be a read error: a sequence one base away is much more abundant. This rearrangement joins TRBV24-1 to TRBJ2-2; D is unresolved. The CDR3 totals 15 residues. Germline values: CDR1 KGHDR, CDR2 SFDVKD. The DNA of the CDR3 is TGTGCCAACAGTGATCGGAACAGAGACACCGGGGAGCTGTTTTTT. This translates into CANSDRNRDTGELFF.

This clonotype was seen only a few times. The J gene is TRBJ1-3, the V gene TRBV6-5; unclear D gene. The CDR3 sequence is 14 residues long. V was clipped by 6 bases and J by 0 bases, with 9 bases between them. The germline CDR1 and CDR2 sequences are MNHEY and SVGAGI. The CDR3 sequence: CASSRTSSGNTIYF. The CDR3 DNA follows: TGTGCCAGCAGCCGAACTAGCTCTGGAAACACCATATATTTT.

Note on this clonotype: A much more abundant neighbour one base away suggests this may be a read error. The chain carries TRBV7-9 and TRBJ2-1; D not certain. V was clipped by 5 bases and J by 8 bases, with 13 bases between them. Germline V gives CDR1 SEHNR, CDR2 FQNEAQ (reference sequence). This CDR3 contains 13 residues. This CDR3 reads CASSQNQYDEQFF. CDR3 coding DNA: TGTGCCAGCAGCCAGAACCAATACGATGAGCAGTTCTTC.

This clonotype showed up just a few times. The chain recombines TRBV6-2 or TRBV6-3 with TRBJ1-1, with D maybe TRBD1 (6 bases). The CDR3 is made up of 13 amino acids. V gave up 7 bases and J gave up 6 bases, with 15 bases separating them. Germline V lookup: CDR1 MNHEY, CDR2 SVGEGT. In DNA, the CDR3 is TGTGCCAGCACCCACATCAGGGGTGCTGAAGCTTTCTTT. This gives the protein CASTHIRGAEAFF.

V usage is TRBV2 and J usage is TRBJ1-5; 7 bases match TRBD1. Germline V gene data show CDR1 as SNHLY and CDR2 as FYNNEI. The CDR3 runs 16 residues. V lost 2 bases to trimming and J lost 5 bases; unmatched junction nucleotides: 9. CDR3: CASSEPTTGRDQPQHF. The CDR3 DNA sequence: TGTGCCAGCAGTGAACCGACGACAGGGAGGGATCAGCCCCAGCATTTT.

There are many counts of this clonotype. The CDR3 spells CASSFGPNTEAFF. CDR3 sequence (DNA): TGTGCCAGCAGTTTTGGACCGAACACTGAAGCTTTCTTT. This chain links TRBV12-3 or TRBV12-4 with TRBJ1-1; no clear D gene. The CDR3 length is 13 residues. Trimming took off 3 bases at V and 1 base at J, with 6 bases between the two ends.

J is TRBJ1-3 and V is TRBV12-3 or TRBV12-4, with unresolved D. V lost 5 bases and J 11 bases, leaving 19 bases between the germline ends. The CDR3 loop spans 14 amino acids. The CDR3 bases are TGTGCCAGCAGTCCTGACATTTCTCGCGCCTCCATATATTTT. Translating it yields CASSPDISRASIYF.

This clonotype was observed a handful of times. The V and J genes are TRBV9 and TRBJ2-3, with 9 bases lining up with TRBD2. Trimming took 0 bases from V and 5 from J; bases not matched to a gene: 16. CDR1 is SGDLS and CDR2 is YYNGEE in the germline V gene. The CDR3 is made up of 19 amino acids. CDR3 bases: TGTGCCAGCAGCGTAGCAGGAGCTAGCGGGAACGGTAACCTAGATACGCAGTATTTT. Amino acids: CASSVAGASGNGNLDTQYF.

This clonotype was seen at least ten times. This chain links TRBV6-5 with TRBJ1-2, with unresolved D. V dropped 10 bases and J dropped 5 bases, with 14 bases sitting between them. Germline lookup yields CDR1 MNHEY and CDR2 SVGAGI. The CDR3 runs 12 residues. CDR3 loop: CATKQKNYGYTF. DNA of the CDR3: TGTGCCACCAAACAGAAAAATTATGGCTACACCTTC.

The chain has TRBV20-1 and TRBJ2-7; 7 nucleotides line up with TRBD2. Trimming at V came to 5 bases and at J to 3 bases, leaving 10 bases not matched to a gene. The CDR3 has 14 amino acids. CDR1 is DFQATT, CDR2 SNEGSKA, per germline (reference sequence). CDR3 DNA sequence: TGCAGTGCTGTTTCGCGGGAGAGGGGCTACGAGCAGTACTTC. This encodes CSAVSRERGYEQYF.

In this sample, this clonotype turned up many times. This sequence joins TRBV12-3 or TRBV12-4 and TRBJ1-2; possibly TRBD1 for D (5 bases). V was pared by 5 bases and J by 0 bases, with 7 bases between. This CDR3 has 13 amino acids. CDR3 amino acids: CASSTQANYGYTF. The CDR3 DNA sequence: TGTGCCAGCAGTACACAGGCTAACTATGGCTACACCTTC.

By share, this clonotype counts as medium-sized. This sequence joins TRBV9 and TRBJ2-1; 11 bases fit TRBD2. The ends lost 3 bases at V and 10 bases at J; junction bases unmatched: 12. This CDR3 has 16 residues. Germline V gene data show CDR1 as SGDLS and CDR2 as YYNGEE. The CDR3 nucleotides read TGTGCCAGCAGCGGGGGACTAGCGGCTGATGGGGTAGAGCAGTTCTTC. Translated: CASSGGLAADGVEQFF.

This clonotype has a handful of counts. The rearrangement links TRBV20-1 to TRBJ2-2; D unclear. CDR3 length equals 14 residues. The germline V and J ends were trimmed by 4 bases and 2 bases, with 11 bases remaining between them. CDR1 is DFQATT and CDR2 is SNEGSKA in the germline V gene (reference sequence). The CDR3 DNA follows: TGCAGTGCTAAGCGCCCATTAAACACCGGGGAGCTGTTTTTT. Amino acid sequence: CSAKRPLNTGELFF.

This clonotype was seen repeatedly, ten times or more. This chain uses TRBV28 with TRBJ2-7; 7 bases line up with TRBD1. Germline values: CDR1 MDHEN, CDR2 SYDVKM. This CDR3 spans 14 amino acids. V lost 5 bases and J lost 2; bases outside the gene matches: 6. The CDR3 here is CASSQTGQPYEQYF. CDR3 in DNA: TGTGCCAGCAGTCAAACGGGACAGCCCTACGAGCAGTACTTC.

This clonotype was found many times. This rearrangement joins TRBV12-3 or TRBV12-4 to TRBJ1-4, with D unresolved. The CDR3 totals 14 residues. Trimming removed 5 bases from V and 6 bases from J, with 13 bases in between. CDR3 amino acids: CASSPAHPDEKLFF. The CDR3 nucleotides read TGTGCCAGCAGTCCGGCCCACCCAGATGAAAAACTGTTTTTT.

This clonotype was counted a few times. The chain is built from TRBV4-1 and TRBJ1-6; tentatively, D is TRBD1 (5 bases). Trimming removed 1 base from V and 1 base from J, with 14 bases in between. This CDR3 contains 18 residues. Germline V lookup: CDR1 MGHRA, CDR2 YSYEKL. CDR3 sequence: CASSQGRGGGSYNSPLHF. For the CDR3, the DNA is TGCGCCAGCAGCCAAGGCCGGGGCGGGGGGTCCTATAATTCACCCCTCCACTTT.

V is TRBV30 and J is TRBJ1-6; TRBD1 might be the D (5 bases). There are 13 residues in the CDR3. CDR1 GTSNPN and CDR2 SVGIG come from the germline V gene (reference sequence). The ends were cut back, 5 bases at V and 6 bases at J, with 11 bases in the middle. The CDR3 loop reads CAWAGLTNSPLHF. The CDR3 region has the DNA TGTGCCTGGGCGGGACTGACTAATTCACCCCTCCACTTT.